This TCR beta chain was sequenced for a study of T cell responses to AZD1222 COVID-19 vaccine. Whole-study results and caveats: Just a handful of AZD1222 recipients were seropositive at baseline.

The CDR3 runs to 15 residues. V was trimmed by 3 bases and J by 5 bases, leaving 17 bases between them. Germline V gene lookup returns CDR1 LNHDA and CDR2 SQIVND (reference sequence). As to this clone: What it recognizes is unknown.

TCRdb keeps only in-frame clones here, not all; method: immunoSEQ multiplex PCR. The sample consists of some 150,000 clones, 92% of them appearing once. V usage is TRBV19 and J usage is TRBJ2-7; tentatively, D is TRBD1 or TRBD2 (5 bases each). Source: peripheral blood, taken 28 days after the second AZD1222 dose. The receptor's source is an adult who received the AZD1222 COVID-19 vaccine. In nucleotides, the CDR3 is TGTGCCAGTAGTATTGCCGGGACCGAGTTTGACGAGCAGTACTTC. Translating it yields CASSIAGTEFDEQYF.